This TCR delta chain was retrieved from a study of gamma-delta T cells after stem cell transplantation. The CDR3 covers 16 residues. Germline assignment: CDR1 GEAIGNYY and CDR2 EKD. This clone was counted between two and nine times. The TCRdb protein, from a much larger clone, departs from this DNA's translation at residue 13, likely by read error; the protein shown derives from the DNA. TCRdb re-called clones from the RT-PCR reads using CATT. The sample has 2,500 or so delta-chain clones; around 8% are singletons. The chain combines TRDV2 with TRDJ1, with a possible D match to TRDD3 (6 bases). This TCR came from a human donor. It is not recorded whose cells these are; they may come from a transplant donor. Material: gamma-delta T cells. The CDR3 DNA follows: TGTGCCTGTTCACTTTTGGGGGTCCCCGTGTCCGATGAACTCATCTTT. It is translated as CACSLLGVPVSDELIF.